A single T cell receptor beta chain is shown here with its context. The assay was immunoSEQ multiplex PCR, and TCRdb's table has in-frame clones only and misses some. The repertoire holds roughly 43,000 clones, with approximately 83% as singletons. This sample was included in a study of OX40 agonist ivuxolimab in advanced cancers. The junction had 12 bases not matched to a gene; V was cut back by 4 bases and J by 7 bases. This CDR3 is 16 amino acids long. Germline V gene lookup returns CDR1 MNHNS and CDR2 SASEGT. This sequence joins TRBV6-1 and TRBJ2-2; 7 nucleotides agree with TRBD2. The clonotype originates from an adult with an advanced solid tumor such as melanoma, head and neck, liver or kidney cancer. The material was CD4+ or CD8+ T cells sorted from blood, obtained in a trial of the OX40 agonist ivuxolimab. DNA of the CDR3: TGTGCCAGCAGTGGGGTAGTAGCGGGTGGGATCGGGGAGCTGTTTTTT. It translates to CASSGVVAGGIGELFF.